The clone carrying this T cell receptor (beta chain) was seen a single time. As handled by the study authors: The authors estimated nucleated cell counts from reference gene primer amplification. Profiling relied on immunoSEQ multiplex PCR, and the TCRdb table lists in-frame clones only, not all of them. V and J calls and clone size are copied from that table; D and trimming were computed from the DNA. The table lists roughly 200,000 clones, approximately 88% of them singletons. The data derive from a study of blood T cell repertoires in COVID-19. With V trimmed by 2 bases and J by 5 bases, 5 bases remained unmatched. Germline CDR1 is MNHEY and CDR2 is SMNVEV (reference sequence). The CDR3 is 15 amino acids.

Sequencing input: peripheral blood. The sequence came from a man between 35 and 55 years old with acute or convalescent COVID-19. The V call is TRBV27, the J call TRBJ1-5; 8 bases align to TRBD1. The CDR3 DNA reads as TGTGCCAGCAGTTTAATTATGACAGGGGATCAGCCCCAGCATTTT. Translation gives CASSLIMTGDQPQHF.